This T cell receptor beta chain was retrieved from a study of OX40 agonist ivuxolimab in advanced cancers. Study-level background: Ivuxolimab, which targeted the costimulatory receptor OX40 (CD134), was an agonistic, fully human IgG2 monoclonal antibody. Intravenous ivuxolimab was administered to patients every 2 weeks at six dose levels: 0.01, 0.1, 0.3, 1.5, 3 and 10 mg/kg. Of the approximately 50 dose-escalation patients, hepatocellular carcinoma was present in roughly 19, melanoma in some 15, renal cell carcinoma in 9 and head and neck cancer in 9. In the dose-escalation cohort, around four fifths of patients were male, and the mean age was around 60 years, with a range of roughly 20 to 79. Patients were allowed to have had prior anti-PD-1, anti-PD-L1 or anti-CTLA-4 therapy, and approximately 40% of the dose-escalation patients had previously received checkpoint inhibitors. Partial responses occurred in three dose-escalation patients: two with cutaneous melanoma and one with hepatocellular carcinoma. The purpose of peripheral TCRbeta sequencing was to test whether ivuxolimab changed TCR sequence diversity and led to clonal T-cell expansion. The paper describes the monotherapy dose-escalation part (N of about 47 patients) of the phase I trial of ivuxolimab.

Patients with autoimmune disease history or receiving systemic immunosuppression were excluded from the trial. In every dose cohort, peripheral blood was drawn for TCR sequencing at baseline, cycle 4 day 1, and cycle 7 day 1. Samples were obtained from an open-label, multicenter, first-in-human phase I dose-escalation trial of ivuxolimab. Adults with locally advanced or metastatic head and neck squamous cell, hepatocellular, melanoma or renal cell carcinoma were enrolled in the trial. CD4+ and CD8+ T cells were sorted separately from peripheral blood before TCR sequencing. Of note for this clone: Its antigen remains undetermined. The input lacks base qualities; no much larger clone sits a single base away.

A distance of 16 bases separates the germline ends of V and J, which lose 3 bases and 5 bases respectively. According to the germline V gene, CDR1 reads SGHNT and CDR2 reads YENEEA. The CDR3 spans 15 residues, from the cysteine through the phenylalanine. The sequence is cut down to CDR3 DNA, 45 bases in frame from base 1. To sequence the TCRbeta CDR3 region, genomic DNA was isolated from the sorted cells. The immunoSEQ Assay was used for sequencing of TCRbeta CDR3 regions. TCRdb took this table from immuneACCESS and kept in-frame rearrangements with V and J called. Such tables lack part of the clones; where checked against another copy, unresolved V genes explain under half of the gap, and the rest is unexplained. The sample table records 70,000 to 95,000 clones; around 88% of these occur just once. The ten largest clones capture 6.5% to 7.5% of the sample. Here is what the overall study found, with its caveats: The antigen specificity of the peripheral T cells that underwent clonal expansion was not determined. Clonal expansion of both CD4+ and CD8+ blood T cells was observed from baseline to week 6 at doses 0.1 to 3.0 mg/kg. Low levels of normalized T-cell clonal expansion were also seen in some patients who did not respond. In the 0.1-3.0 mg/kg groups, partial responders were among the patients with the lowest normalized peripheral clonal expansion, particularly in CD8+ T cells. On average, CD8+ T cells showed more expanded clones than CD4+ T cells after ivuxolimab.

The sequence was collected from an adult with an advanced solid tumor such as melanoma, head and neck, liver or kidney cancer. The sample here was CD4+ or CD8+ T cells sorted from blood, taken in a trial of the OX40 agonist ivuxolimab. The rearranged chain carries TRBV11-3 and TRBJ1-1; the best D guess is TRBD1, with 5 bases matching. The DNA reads TGTGCCAGCAGCTTGTCGGGGCGCCCGAGAACTGAAGCTTTCTTT. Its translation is CASSLSGRPRTEAFF.